This T cell receptor (beta chain) was obtained from a study of blood T cell repertoires in COVID-19. In the study overall: The origin of the acute and convalescent COVID-19 samples was the United States, Italy and Spain. From T cells, B-cell-depleted T cells, or PBMCs came the material, which was cDNA or gDNA.

Per germline, CDR1 GTSNPN and CDR2 SVGIG (reference sequence). The CDR3 totals 12 residues. Trimming pared 7 bases from V and 1 base from J, leaving 8 bases between. Assignment of participants to cohorts was predicated upon participant-reported clinical history. Per the original data handling: Estimation of nucleated cell counts was performed using reference gene primer amplification. Generated by immunoSEQ multiplex PCR, the TCRdb table keeps only in-frame clones and is missing some. D and trimming come from the DNA, and the V and J calls and clone size come from that table. The sample yields over 250,000 clones, around nine tenths seen once.

J is TRBJ1-5 and V is TRBV30, with a possible D match to TRBD1 (5 bases). The sequenced sample consisted of PBMCs or T cells enriched from blood (not recorded which). This clonotype originated in an older woman who had recovered from COVID-19. The CDR3 DNA follows: TGTGCCTTCAGGGTGAGCAATCAGCCCCAGCATTTT. Its translation: CAFRVSNQPQHF.